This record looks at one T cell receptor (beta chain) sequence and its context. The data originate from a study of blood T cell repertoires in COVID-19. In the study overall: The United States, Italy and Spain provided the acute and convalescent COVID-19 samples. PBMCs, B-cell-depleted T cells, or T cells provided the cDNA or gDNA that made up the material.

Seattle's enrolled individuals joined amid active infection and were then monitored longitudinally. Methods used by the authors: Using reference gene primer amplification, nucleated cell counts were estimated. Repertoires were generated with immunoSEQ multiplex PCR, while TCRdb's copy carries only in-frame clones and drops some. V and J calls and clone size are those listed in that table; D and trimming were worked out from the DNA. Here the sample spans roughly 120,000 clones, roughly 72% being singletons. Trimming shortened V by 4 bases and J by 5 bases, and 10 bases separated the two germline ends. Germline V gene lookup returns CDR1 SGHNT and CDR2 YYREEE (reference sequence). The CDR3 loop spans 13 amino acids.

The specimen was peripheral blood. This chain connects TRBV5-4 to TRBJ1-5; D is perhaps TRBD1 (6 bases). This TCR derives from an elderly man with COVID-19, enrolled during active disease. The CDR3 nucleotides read TGTGCCAGCAGCCAGGGGCGGGATCAGCCCCAGCATTTT. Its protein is CASSQGRDQPQHF.